This TCR beta chain was identified in a study of shared clonotypes between healthy human individuals. Study in general: Researchers assigned three CD4 naive, three CD4 memory, two CD8 naive and one CD8 memory plate to each donor.

General study results and limits: Estimated richness was generally greater in naive than memory subsets. The represented genetic and exposure-history diversity was limited by the small number of donors.

Method: immunoSEQ multiplex PCR; TCRdb's copy keeps in-frame clones and lacks some. The repertoire holds about 700,000 clones, with under 80% as singletons. The V gene's germline CDR1 is MDHEN and CDR2 SYDVKM. V shed 5 bases and J 2 bases; nucleotides not matched to a gene: 5. There are 15 residues in the CDR3. Splitting of CD4+ cells produced CD45RA+ naive and CD45RA-negative memory subsets. About this clone: Its antigen is still unknown.

The sequencing input was memory CD4+ T cells sorted from blood. The subset: CD45RA-negative fraction. This clonotype was sampled from a woman in her twenties or thirties in good health. This chain uses TRBV28 with TRBJ2-3; 9 nucleotides line up with TRBD2. CDR3 nucleotides: TGTGCCAGCAGTCGGACTAGCGACCACACAGATACGCAGTATTTT. Translation: CASSRTSDHTDTQYF.